The clone carrying this TCR beta chain has more than one count but fewer than ten. CD8+ and CD4+ T cells from blood underwent TCR beta sequencing, which was carried out in a high-throughput format. The V end lost 0 bases, the J end lost 2 bases, and 7 bases lay between the germline ends. The CDR3 loop spans 14 amino acids. Germline assignment: CDR1 SGHTA and CDR2 FQGNSA. The authors reverse transcribed roughly 0.5 to 1 ug RNA with random hexamers. An immunoSEQ multiplex PCR generated amplified TCR beta CDR3 products spanning 54 Vbeta and 13 Jbeta. Each CDR3 protein gets one entry after TCRdb re-called the immunoSEQ multiplex PCR reads with MiXCR. Found here are fewer than 200,000 distinct CDR3 sequences, around 90% of them singletons; the top ten hold around 0.079%. The data are from a study of CD8 T cells in Susac syndrome. Study details: Patients with Susac syndrome, at blood draw, were therapy-naive, on corticosteroids, or on intravenous immunoglobulin alone.

The TCR originated in a human donor with Susac syndrome. The specimen sequenced was CD4+ T cells from PBMCs. V usage is TRBV7-2 and J usage is TRBJ1-1, with a weak D call TRBD1 (6 bases). This CDR3 is CASSLAGHNTEAFF. The CDR3 DNA is TGTGCCAGCAGCTTAGCGGGACACAACACTGAAGCTTTCTTT.